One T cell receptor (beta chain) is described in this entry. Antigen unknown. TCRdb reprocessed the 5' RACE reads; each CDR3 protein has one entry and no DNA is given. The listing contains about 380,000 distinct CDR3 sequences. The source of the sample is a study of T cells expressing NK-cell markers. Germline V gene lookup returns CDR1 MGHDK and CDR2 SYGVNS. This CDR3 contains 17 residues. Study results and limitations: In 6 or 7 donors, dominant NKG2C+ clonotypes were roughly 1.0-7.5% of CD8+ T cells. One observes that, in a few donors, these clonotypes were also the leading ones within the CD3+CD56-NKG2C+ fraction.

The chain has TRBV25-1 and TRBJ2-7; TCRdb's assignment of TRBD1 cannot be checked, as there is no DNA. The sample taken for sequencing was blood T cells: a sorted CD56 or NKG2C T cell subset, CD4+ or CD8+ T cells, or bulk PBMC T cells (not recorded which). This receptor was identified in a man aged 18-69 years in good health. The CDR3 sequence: CASSEGTGGSIYYEQYF.